The present T cell receptor beta chain was sequenced within a study of blood T cells in healthy people across ages. A second about 7 to 12 cycle PCR used barcoded and J-beta primers. One entry per CDR3 protein, called by TCRdb with MiXCR from the 5' RACE reads. The sample has roughly 800,000 distinct CDR3 sequences, around 24% seen once. Separately, the same data were catalogued under a study of T cells of mothers and their children. That paper adds: It was found that thymic selection shapes TCR recombination output similarly in related and unrelated pairs.

Sequenced: blood. This sequence was found in a boy aged 10-17 years in good health.

The CDR3 spells CASSEGASAFF. The CDR3, as DNA: TGTGCCAGCAGTGAGGGGGCGAGCGCTTTCTTT. The rearrangement joins TRBV2 to TRBJ1-1; the D gene is possibly TRBD1 (6 bases). Looked up from germline, CDR1 is SNHLY and CDR2 is FYNNEI. V gave up 3 bases and J gave up 11 bases, with 10 bases separating them. The CDR3 spans 11 residues. The whole variable domain, remainder taken from reference TRBV2 and TRBJ1-1, is EPEVTQTPSHQVTQMGQEVILRCVPISNHLYFYWYRQILGQKVEFLVSFYNNEISEKSEIFDDQFSVERPDGSNFTLKIRSTKLEDSAMYFCASSEGASAFFGQGTRLTVV.